The present T cell receptor beta chain was sequenced within a study of blood T cell repertoires in COVID-19. Whole-study context: The United States, Italy and Spain supplied acute and convalescent COVID-19 samples.

Germline V gene data show CDR1 as KGHSH and CDR2 as LQKENI. Trimming removed 4 bases from V and 3 bases from J; junction bases left unmatched: 11. The CDR3 totals 17 residues. This clone was picked up one time. Per the original methods: Reference gene primers were amplified, and this amplification served to estimate nucleated cell counts. Generated by immunoSEQ multiplex PCR, the TCRdb table keeps only in-frame clones and is missing some. V, J and clone size are taken as reported in that table, and D and trimming were inferred from the DNA itself. This table has under 250,000 clones, nearly 85% appearing once.

The rearrangement uses TRBV18 and TRBJ2-1, with 8 nucleotides matching TRBD2. The sample comprised peripheral blood. This TCR was recovered from a human donor in a cohort sampled during active COVID-19. The CDR3, as DNA: TGTGCCAGCTCACGGGACCCAAGCGGGAGCTTCTACAATGAGCAGTTCTTC. Residues: CASSRDPSGSFYNEQFF. The full variable domain, rest sourced from reference TRBV18 and TRBJ2-1, is NAGVMQNPRHLVRRRGQEARLRCSPMKGHSHVYWYRQLPEEGLKFMVYLQKENIIDESGMPKERFSAEFPKEGPSILRIQQVVRGDSAAYFCASSRDPSGSFYNEQFFGPGTRLTVL.